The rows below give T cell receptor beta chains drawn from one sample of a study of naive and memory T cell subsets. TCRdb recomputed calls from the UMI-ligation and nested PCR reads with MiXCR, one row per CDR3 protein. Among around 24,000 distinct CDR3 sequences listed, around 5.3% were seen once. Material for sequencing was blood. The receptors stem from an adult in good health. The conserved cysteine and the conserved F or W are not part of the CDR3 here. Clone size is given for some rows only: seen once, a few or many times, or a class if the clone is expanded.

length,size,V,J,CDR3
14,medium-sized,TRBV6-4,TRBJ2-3,ASSDSGTSGTDTQY
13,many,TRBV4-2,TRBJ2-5,ASSQVQQGLETQY
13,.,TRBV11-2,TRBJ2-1,ASSFSGTSGDEQF
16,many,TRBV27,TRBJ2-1,ASSLSGVVRERRNEQF
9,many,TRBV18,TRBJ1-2,ASSSGQSYT
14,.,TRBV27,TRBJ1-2,ASSLGGPKLGYGYT
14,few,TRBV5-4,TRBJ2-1,ASSAGGFSSYNEQF
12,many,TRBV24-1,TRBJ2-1,ATSDSSGNNEQF
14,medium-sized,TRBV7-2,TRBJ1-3,ASSSPNSRSGNTIY
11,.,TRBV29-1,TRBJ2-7,SVDVTGGGEQY
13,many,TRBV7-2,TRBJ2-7,ASSQRQPSSYEQY
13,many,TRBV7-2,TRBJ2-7,ASSLELAGTYEQY
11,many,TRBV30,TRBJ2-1,AWTTSGSGEQF
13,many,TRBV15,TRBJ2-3,ATSREGGRGDTQY
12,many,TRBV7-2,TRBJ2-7,ASSLGGGLYEQY
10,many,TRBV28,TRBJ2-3,ASSLSTDTQY
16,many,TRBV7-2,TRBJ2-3,ASSPSGLAGLGTDTQY
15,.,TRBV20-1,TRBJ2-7,SAKDRTSGISPGEQY
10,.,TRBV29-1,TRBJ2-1,SLTGYYNEQF
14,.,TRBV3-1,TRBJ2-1,ASSQFSGPLNNEQF
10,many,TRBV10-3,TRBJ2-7,AIGTGIYEQY
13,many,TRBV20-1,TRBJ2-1,SARLLTSGYNEQF
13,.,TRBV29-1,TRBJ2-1,SVDRGGLYYNEQF
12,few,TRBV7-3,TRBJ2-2,ASRAGTTTGELF
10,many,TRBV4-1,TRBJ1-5,ASSHVRGPQH
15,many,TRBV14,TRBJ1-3,ASSQDHGEVSGNTIY
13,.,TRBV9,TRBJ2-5,ASSVGGGRQETQY
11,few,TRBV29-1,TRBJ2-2,SGRVIDTGELF
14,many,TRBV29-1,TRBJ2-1,SVGPPLAGRFNEQF
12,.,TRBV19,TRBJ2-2,ASSIGPRTGELF
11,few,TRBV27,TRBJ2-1,ASSLSDYNEQF
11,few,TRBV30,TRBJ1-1,AWSRGPLTEAF
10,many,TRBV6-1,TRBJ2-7,ASSEVLYEQY
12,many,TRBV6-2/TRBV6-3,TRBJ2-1,ASSYSAGGGRQF